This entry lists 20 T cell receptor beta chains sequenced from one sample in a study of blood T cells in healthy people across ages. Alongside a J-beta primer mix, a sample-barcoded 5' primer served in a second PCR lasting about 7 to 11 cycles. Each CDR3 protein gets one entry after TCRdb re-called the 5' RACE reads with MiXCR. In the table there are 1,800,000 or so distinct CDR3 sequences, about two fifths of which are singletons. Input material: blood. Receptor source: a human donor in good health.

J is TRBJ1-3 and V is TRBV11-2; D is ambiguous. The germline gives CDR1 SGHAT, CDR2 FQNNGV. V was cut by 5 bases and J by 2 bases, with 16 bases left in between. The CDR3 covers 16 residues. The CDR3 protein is CASSPIRGNPGNTIYF. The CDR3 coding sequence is TGTGCCAGCAGCCCGATTAGAGGGAACCCTGGAAACACCATATATTTT.

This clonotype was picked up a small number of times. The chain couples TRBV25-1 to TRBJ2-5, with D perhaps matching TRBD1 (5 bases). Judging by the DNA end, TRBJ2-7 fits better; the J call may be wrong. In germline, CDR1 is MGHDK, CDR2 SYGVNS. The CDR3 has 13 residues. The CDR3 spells CASSDLFRVEQYF. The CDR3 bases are TGTGCCAGCAGTGACCTGTTCAGGGTCGAGCAGTACTTC.

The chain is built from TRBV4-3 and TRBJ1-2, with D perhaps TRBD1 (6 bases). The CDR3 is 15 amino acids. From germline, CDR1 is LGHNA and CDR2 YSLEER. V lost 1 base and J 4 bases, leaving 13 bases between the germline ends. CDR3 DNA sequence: TGCGCCAGCAGCCAAGTGCAGGGGCAAGGCTATGGCTACACCTTC. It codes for CASSQVQGQGYGYTF.

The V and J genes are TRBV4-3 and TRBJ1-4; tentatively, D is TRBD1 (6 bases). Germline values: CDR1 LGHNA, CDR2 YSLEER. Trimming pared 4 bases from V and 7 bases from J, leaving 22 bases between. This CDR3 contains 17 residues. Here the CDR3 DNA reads TGCGCCAGCAGCCTCAACTTGGGGACAATTGGGAGTGAAAAACTGTTTTTT. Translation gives CASSLNLGTIGSEKLFF.

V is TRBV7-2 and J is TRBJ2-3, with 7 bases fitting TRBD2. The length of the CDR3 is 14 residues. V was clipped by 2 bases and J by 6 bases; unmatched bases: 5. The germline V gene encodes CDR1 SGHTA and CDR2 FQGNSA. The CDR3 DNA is TGTGCCAGCAGCTTAATGCTAGCGGTGGATACGCAGTATTTT. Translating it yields CASSLMLAVDTQYF.

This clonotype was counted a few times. The CDR3 here is CASRRTGARGYTF. CDR3 bases: TGTGCCAGCAGGCGGACAGGGGCACGGGGCTACACCTTC. This sequence joins TRBV6-1 and TRBJ1-2; 9 nucleotides match TRBD1. V shed 6 bases, J shed 8 bases, and the junction held 7 bases outside the gene matches. From germline, CDR1 is MNHNS and CDR2 SASEGT. The CDR3 is 13 amino acids.

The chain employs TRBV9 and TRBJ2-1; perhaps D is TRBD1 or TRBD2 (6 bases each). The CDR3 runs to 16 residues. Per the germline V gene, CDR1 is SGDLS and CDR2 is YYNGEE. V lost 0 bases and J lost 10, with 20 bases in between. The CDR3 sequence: CASSVVWGAEREEQFF. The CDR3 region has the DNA TGTGCCAGCAGCGTAGTATGGGGGGCCGAGAGAGAGGAGCAGTTCTTC.

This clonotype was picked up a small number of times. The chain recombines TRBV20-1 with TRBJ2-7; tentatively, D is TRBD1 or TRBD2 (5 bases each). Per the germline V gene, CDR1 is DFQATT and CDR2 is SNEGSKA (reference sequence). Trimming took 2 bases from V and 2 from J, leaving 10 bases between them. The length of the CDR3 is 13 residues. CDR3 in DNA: TGCAGTGCTAGATGGGACGGAGCCTACGAGCAGTACTTC. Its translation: CSARWDGAYEQYF.

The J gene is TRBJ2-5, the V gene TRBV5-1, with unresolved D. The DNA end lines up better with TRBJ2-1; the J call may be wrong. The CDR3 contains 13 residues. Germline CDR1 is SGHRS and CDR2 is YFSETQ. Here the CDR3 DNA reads TGCGCCAGCAGCTGGGTGGCACAAGAGACCCAGTTCTTC. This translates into CASSWVAQETQFF.

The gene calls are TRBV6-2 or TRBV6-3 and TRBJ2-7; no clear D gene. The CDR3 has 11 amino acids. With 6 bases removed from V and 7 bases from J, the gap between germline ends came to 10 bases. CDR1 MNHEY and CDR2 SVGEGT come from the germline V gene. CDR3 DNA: TGTGCCAGCAGCCGACATCTAGAGCAGTACTTC. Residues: CASSRHLEQYF.

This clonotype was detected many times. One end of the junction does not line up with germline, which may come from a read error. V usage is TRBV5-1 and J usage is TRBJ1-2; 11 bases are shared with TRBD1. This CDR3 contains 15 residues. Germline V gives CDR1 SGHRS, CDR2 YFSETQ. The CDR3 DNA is TGTGCCAGCAGCCTGAGGACAGGGGGCGGCTATGGCTACACCTTC. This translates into CASSLRTGGGYGYTF.

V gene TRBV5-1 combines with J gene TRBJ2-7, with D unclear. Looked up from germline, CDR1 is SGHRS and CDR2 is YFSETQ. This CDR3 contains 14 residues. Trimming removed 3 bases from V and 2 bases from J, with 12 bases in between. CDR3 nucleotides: TGCGCCAGCAGCTGGACCCGTGGCACCTACGAGCAGTACTTC. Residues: CASSWTRGTYEQYF. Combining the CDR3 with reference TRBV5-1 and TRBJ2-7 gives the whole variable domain KAGVTQTPRYLIKTRGQQVTLSCSPISGHRSVSWYQQTPGQGLQFLFEYFSETQRNKGNFPGRFSGRQFSNSRSEMNVSTLELGDSALYLCASSWTRGTYEQYFGPGTRLTVT.

CDR3 protein: CASSAGTGEYQETQYF. The CDR3 DNA follows: TGTGCCAGCAGCGCAGGGACAGGGGAGTACCAAGAGACCCAGTACTTC. The gene calls are TRBV7-6 and TRBJ2-5; TRBD1 matches 10 bases. CDR1 and CDR2 from the germline V gene are SGHVS and FNYEAQ. The length of the CDR3 is 16 residues. V trimming: 5 bases; J trimming: 0 bases; junction bases outside the gene matches: 6.

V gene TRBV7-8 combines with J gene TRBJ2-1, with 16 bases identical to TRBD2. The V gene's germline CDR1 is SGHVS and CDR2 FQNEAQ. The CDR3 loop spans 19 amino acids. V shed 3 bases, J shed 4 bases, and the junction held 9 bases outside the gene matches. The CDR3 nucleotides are TGTGCCAGCAGCTTCCTCTCGGGACTAGCGGGGGGGCTTTACAATGAGCAGTTCTTC. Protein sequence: CASSFLSGLAGGLYNEQFF. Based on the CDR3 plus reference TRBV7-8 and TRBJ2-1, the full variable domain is GAGVSQSPRYKVAKRGQDVALRCDPISGHVSLFWYQQALGQGPEFLTYFQNEAQLDKSGLPSDRFFAERPEGSVSTLKIQRTQQEDSAVYLCASSFLSGLAGGLYNEQFFGPGTRLTVL.

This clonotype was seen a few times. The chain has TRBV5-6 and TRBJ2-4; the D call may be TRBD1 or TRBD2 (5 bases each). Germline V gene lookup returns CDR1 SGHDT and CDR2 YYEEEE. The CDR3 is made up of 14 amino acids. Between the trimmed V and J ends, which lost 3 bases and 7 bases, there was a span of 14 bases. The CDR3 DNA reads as TGTGCCAGCAGCTACCGGGACCCGAAGAACATTCAGTACTTC. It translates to CASSYRDPKNIQYF.

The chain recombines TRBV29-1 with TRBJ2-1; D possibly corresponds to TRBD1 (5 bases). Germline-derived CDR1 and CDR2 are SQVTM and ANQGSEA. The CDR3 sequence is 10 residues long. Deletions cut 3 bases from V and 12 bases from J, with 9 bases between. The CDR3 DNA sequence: TGCAGCGTTGACGATAGGGGGCAGTTCTTC. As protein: CSVDDRGQFF.

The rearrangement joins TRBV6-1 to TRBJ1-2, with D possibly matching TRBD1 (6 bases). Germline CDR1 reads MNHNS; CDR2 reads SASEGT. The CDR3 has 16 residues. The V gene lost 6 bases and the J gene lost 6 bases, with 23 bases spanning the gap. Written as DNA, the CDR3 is TGTGCCAGCAGATGGAGGGGGAGAGCTGGGCTGGATGGCTACACCTTC. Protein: CASRWRGRAGLDGYTF.

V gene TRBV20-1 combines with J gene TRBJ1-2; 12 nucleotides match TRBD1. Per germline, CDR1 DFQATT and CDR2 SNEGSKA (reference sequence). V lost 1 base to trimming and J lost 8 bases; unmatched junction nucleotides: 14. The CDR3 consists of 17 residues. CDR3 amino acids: CSARVGTGGFGFLGYTF. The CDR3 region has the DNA TGCAGTGCTAGAGTTGGGACAGGGGGCTTCGGGTTTCTGGGCTACACCTTC.

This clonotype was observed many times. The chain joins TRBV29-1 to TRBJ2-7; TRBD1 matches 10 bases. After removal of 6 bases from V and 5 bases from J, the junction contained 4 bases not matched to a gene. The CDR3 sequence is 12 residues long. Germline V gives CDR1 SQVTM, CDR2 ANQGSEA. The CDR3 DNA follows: TGCAGCGTACAGGGACAGGGGAACGAGCAGTACTTC. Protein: CSVQGQGNEQYF.

The CDR3 nucleotides are TGTGCCAGCAGTTTTTTGTTACGGGGGACGGAGACCCAGTACTTC. Its protein is CASSFLLRGTETQYF. This chain links TRBV28 with TRBJ2-5; tentative D call: TRBD2 (6 bases). Germline CDR1 is MDHEN and CDR2 is SYDVKM. This CDR3 is 15 amino acids long. Trimming took off 3 bases at V and 5 bases at J, with 16 bases between the two ends.